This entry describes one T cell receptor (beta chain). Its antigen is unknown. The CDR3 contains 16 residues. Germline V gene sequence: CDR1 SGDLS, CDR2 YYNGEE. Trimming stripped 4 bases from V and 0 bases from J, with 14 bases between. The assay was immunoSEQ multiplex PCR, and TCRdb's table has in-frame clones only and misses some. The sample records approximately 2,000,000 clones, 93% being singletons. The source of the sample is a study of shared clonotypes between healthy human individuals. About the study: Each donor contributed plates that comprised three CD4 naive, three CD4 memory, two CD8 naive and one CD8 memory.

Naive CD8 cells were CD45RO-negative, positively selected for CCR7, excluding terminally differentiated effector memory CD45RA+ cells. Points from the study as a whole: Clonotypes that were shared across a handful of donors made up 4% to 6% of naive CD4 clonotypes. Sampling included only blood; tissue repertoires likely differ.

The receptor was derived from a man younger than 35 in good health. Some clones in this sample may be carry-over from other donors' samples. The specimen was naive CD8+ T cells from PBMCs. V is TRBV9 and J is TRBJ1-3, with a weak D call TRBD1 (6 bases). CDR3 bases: TGTGCCAGCAGCTCTTGGACAGAGAGCTCTGGAAACACCATATATTTT. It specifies CASSSWTESSGNTIYF.